Listed below are T cell receptor beta chains from one sample, sequenced in a study of brain metastases from non-small cell lung cancer. The protocol was immunoSEQ multiplex PCR, while the TCRdb copy is restricted to in-frame clones and leaves out a portion. Of 2,000 to 2,500 clones detected, around 86% appear once; the ten largest clones hold 15% to 20%. Sequencing used primary lung tumor tissue. The receptor source for this set is a donor at least 40 years old with non-small cell lung cancer. CDR3s include the opening cysteine and the closing phenylalanine or tryptophan. A D gene is named only where the DNA matches it firmly. Clone size appears in some rows only: once, few, many, or a class for an expanded clone.

CDR3 DNA: TGTGCCACCAGCAGAGATCACGCTTTCTTT; CDR3 protein: CATSRDHAFF; clone size: .; V gene: TRBV15; J gene: TRBJ1-1; D gene: .
CDR3 DNA: TGTGCCAGCAGCGTAGATGAGGCCGGCAATTCACCCCTCCACTTT; CDR3 protein: CASSVDEAGNSPLHF; clone size: .; V gene: TRBV9; J gene: TRBJ1-6; D gene: .
CDR3 DNA: TGCAGTGCTAGTGACGGCGCCTTCTACGAGCAGTACTTC; CDR3 protein: CSASDGAFYEQYF; clone size: .; V gene: TRBV20-1; J gene: TRBJ2-7; D gene: .
CDR3 DNA: TGCAGTGCTAGTTCAGGGTCCATCCTGAACACTGAAGCTTTCTTT; CDR3 protein: CSASSGSILNTEAFF; clone size: once; V gene: TRBV20-1; J gene: TRBJ1-1; D gene: .
CDR3 DNA: TGTGCCAGCAGCCGAGTCCCGGGACAGGGGTGGAACACTGAAGCTTTCTTT; CDR3 protein: CASSRVPGQGWNTEAFF; clone size: .; V gene: TRBV7-8; J gene: TRBJ1-1; D gene: TRBD1
CDR3 DNA: TGTGCCAGCAGCATTGGGACAGGGGGTACTTCACCCCTCCACTTT; CDR3 protein: CASSIGTGGTSPLHF; clone size: .; V gene: TRBV5-8; J gene: TRBJ1-6; D gene: TRBD1
CDR3 DNA: TGTGCCAGCAGAATCCCGGGACAGGGTGCTGGGGCCAACGTCCTGACTTTC; CDR3 protein: CASRIPGQGAGANVLTF; clone size: .; V gene: TRBV28; J gene: TRBJ2-6; D gene: TRBD1
CDR3 DNA: TGTGCCAGCACCTTTAGCCGGCGGCCTGAGCAGTTCTTC; CDR3 protein: CASTFSRRPEQFF; clone size: .; V gene: TRBV13; J gene: TRBJ2-1; D gene: .
CDR3 DNA: TGTGCCAGCTCACCGCGACAGGGGAGCTACGAGCAGTACTTC; CDR3 protein: CASSPRQGSYEQYF; clone size: .; V gene: TRBV18; J gene: TRBJ2-7; D gene: TRBD1
CDR3 DNA: TGTGCCAGCTCACTGGATATGTCCTATAATTCACCCCTCCACTTT; CDR3 protein: CASSLDMSYNSPLHF; clone size: .; V gene: TRBV18; J gene: TRBJ1-6; D gene: .
CDR3 DNA: TGTGCCAGCAGCACATACCATGAGCAGTTCTTC; CDR3 protein: CASSTYHEQFF; clone size: .; V gene: TRBV28; J gene: TRBJ2-1; D gene: .
CDR3 DNA: TGTGCCAGCAGTGAATCGACAGGGCGGGGGCCCCAGCATTTT; CDR3 protein: CASSESTGRGPQHF; clone size: .; V gene: TRBV2; J gene: TRBJ1-5; D gene: TRBD1
CDR3 DNA: TGTGCCATTGGGACAGGAGATAGCAATCAGCCCCAGCATTTT; CDR3 protein: CAIGTGDSNQPQHF; clone size: .; V gene: TRBV10-3; J gene: TRBJ1-5; D gene: TRBD1
CDR3 DNA: TGTGCCAGCACCCAGGGGGCTGAGACCCAGTACTTC; CDR3 protein: CASTQGAETQYF; clone size: .; V gene: TRBV28; J gene: TRBJ2-5; D gene: TRBD1
CDR3 DNA: TGTGCCAGCAGTTTCGGGTACCTGAACACTGAAGCTTTCTTT; CDR3 protein: CASSFGYLNTEAFF; clone size: .; V gene: TRBV27; J gene: TRBJ1-1; D gene: .
CDR3 DNA: TGTGCCAGCAGTTACCCCGGGGGCACTGAAGCTTTCTTT; CDR3 protein: CASSYPGGTEAFF; clone size: .; V gene: TRBV6-2/TRBV6-3; J gene: TRBJ1-1; D gene: .
CDR3 DNA: TGTGCCAGCAGTGAAGGACAGGGTATTAATTCACCCCTCCACTTT; CDR3 protein: CASSEGQGINSPLHF; clone size: .; V gene: TRBV6-1; J gene: TRBJ1-6; D gene: TRBD1